This record looks at one T cell receptor (beta chain) sequence and its context. Its antigen is still unknown. Per-base qualities were not stored, and no clone one base away is much larger. This specimen comes from a study of neoadjuvant anti-PD-1 for oral cavity cancer (dated by TCRdb to about 2021). Turning to the overall study: Three to four biweekly doses of nivolumab at 3 mg/kg were mostly administered to patients before curative-intent surgical resection. Patients with complete response, partial response or stable disease by RECIST 1.1 were defined as responders, whereas patients with progression were defined as non-responders. For patients who did not progress, a fourth nivolumab dose was given around day 43, followed by definitive surgical resection on days 50-56. An approximately 33% response rate was observed in the parent correlative cohort, in which about 12 patients were included. General study outcomes and caveats: TCR analyses included only three patients per response group, and the authors called for larger cohorts for validation. Higher pretreatment blood Treg/Th17 ratios correlated with both higher pretreatment blood TCRbeta clonality and lower post-treatment tumor TCRbeta clonality. After neoadjuvant nivolumab, significantly higher T cell clonality (Gini index) was found within PBMCs in non-responders than in responders.

V loses 1 base of germline sequence and J loses 0 bases, and the interval between the two ends is 7 bases. Its CDR3 holds 14 amino acids, cysteine through phenylalanine. The read is trimmed to its CDR3 DNA, 42 bases read in frame from base 1. According to the germline V gene, CDR1 reads SGHTA and CDR2 reads FQGNSA. In the paper's terms, the time point label means: before neoadjuvant nivolumab. The patients had newly diagnosed stage II-IVA oral cavity squamous cell carcinoma and had not received any prior systemic or radiation treatment. The cohort was made up of patients with locally advanced, HPV-negative oral cavity squamous cell carcinoma. Peripheral blood mononuclear cells were analyzed directly and were not maintained or expanded in culture. Samples were obtained from a longitudinal correlative study of a single-arm phase II trial of neoadjuvant nivolumab in oral cavity squamous cell carcinoma. Subject-matched pre- and post-treatment PBMCs and tumors from three responders and three non-responders underwent genomic DNA-based TCRbeta sequencing. Peripheral blood mononuclear cells were collected before nivolumab treatment and were collected again after treatment, at the time of surgery. The Maxwell RSC DNA from Cells kit was used to extract genomic DNA from PBMCs.

PBMC libraries used mostly around 0.5 ug of input genomic DNA for deep sequencing, with six replicates per sample. TCRbeta libraries were prepared with the immunoSEQ hsTCRbeta kit according to the manufacturer's instructions. An Illumina NovaSeq 6000 S4 flow cell was used to sequence the final libraries, which had first been combined to 3 nM. In the paper's pipeline: The immunoSEQ Analyzer was used for raw data preprocessing and quality control. The analysis was limited to productive rearrangements, and each clonotype was defined by a unique CDR3 amino acid sequence. Repertoire clonality was estimated as the Gini-Simpson index, which was calculated using the R package tcR. Student's t test was used to compare Gini indices, and Pearson correlation was used to assess associations with tumor size change. Entries here come from immuneACCESS through TCRdb and include only in-frame sequences with V and J called. Some clones fail to appear in such tables; in the studies checked, an unresolved V gene covers under half of the shortfall, and the cause of the remainder is unknown. The DNA gave D and trimming, while V, J and clone size come from that table. The sample table lists about 14,000 clones, 70% of them with a count of one. The ten largest clones add up to approximately 2.1% of the sample.

Here the sequenced sample was PBMCs, taken before nivolumab (anti-PD-1) treatment. The V and J genes are TRBV7-2 and TRBJ2-7, with the D segment identity uncertain. This receptor was identified in a person between 40 and 85 years old with oral cavity squamous cell carcinoma. The base sequence is TGTGCCAGCAGCTTAGGCGGAATCTCCTACGAGCAGTACTTC. This encodes CASSLGGISYEQYF.